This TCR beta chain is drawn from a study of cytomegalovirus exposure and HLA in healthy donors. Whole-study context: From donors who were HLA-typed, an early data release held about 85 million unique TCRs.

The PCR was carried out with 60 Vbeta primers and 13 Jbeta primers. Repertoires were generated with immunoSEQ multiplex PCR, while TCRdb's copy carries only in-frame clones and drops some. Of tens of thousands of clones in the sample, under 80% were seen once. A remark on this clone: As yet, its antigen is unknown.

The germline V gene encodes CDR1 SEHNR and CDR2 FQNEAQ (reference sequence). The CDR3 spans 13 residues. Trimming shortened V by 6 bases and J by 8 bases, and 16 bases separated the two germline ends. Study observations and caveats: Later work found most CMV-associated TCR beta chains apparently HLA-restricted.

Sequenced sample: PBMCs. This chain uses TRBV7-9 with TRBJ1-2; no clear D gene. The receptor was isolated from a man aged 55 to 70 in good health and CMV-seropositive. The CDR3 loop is CASSLVGPGGYTF. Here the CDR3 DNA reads TGTGCCAGCAGTCTAGTCGGTCCGGGGGGCTACACCTTC.